This T cell receptor (beta chain) was sequenced in a study of T cells in Graves' hyperthyroidism and ophthalmopathy. The CDR3 regions of TCR beta were amplified from RNA transcripts. The TCR CDR3 first-round RT-PCR relied on the HTBI primer set. MiXCR, run by TCRdb on the multiplex PCR reads, gives a single entry per CDR3 protein. The table records 300,000 to 400,000 distinct CDR3 sequences, roughly 13% of them present only once. V shed 8 bases and J shed 4 bases, with 20 bases lying between them. Germline CDR1 MDHEN, CDR2 SYDVKM. The CDR3 totals 15 residues. Material: blood. The rearrangement joins TRBV28 to TRBJ1-1; a possible D gene is TRBD1 (5 bases). This clonotype was obtained from a woman between 25 and 40 years old with Graves' hyperthyroidism. The CDR3 loop reads CASLSARGDSTEAFF. CDR3 sequence (DNA): TGTGCCAGCCTATCAGCACGAGGAGACAGCACTGAAGCTTTCTTT.